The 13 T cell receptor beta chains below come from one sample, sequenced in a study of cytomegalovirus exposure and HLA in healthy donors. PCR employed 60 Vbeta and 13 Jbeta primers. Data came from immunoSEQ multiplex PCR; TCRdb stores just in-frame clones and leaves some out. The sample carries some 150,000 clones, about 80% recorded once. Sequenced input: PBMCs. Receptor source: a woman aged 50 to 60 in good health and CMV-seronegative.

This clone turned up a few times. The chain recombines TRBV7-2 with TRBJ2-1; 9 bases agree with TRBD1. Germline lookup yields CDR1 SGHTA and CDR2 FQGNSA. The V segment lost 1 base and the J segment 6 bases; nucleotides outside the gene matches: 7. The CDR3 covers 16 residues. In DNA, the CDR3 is TGTGCCAGCAGCTTAGGGTCGGGACAGGGAATCAATGAGCAGTTCTTC. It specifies CASSLGSGQGINEQFF.

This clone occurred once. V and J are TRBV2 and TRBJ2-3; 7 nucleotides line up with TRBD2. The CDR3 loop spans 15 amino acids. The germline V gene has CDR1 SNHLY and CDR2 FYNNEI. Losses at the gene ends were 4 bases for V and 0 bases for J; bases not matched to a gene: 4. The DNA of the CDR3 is TGTGCCAGCAGTGTAGGAGCGGGAAGCACAGATACGCAGTATTTT. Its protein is CASSVGAGSTDTQYF.

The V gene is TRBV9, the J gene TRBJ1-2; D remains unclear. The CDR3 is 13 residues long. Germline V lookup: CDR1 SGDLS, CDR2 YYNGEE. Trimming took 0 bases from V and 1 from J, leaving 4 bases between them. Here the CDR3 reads CASSVDINYGYTF. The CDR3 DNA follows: TGTGCCAGCAGCGTAGATATTAACTATGGCTACACCTTC.

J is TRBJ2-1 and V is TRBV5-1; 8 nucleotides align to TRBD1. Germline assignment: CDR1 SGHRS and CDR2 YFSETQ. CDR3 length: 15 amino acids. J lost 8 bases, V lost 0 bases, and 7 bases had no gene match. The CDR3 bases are TGCGCCAGCAGCTTGGCCCCGGCAGGGGGCCATGAGCAGTTCTTC. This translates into CASSLAPAGGHEQFF.

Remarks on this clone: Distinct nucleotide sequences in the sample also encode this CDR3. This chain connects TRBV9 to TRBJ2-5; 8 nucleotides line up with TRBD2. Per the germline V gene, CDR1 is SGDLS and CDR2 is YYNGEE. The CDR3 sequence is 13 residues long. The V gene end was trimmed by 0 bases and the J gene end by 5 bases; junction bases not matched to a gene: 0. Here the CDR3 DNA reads TGTGCCAGCAGCGTAGCGGGGGGGGAGACCCAGTACTTC. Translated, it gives CASSVAGGETQYF.

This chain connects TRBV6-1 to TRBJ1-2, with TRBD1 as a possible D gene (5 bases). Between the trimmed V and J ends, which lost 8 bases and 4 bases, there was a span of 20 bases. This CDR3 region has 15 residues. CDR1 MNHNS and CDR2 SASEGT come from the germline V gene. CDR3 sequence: CASLRGTATFYGYTF. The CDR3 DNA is TGTGCCAGCCTCCGGGGGACCGCAACTTTCTATGGCTACACCTTC.

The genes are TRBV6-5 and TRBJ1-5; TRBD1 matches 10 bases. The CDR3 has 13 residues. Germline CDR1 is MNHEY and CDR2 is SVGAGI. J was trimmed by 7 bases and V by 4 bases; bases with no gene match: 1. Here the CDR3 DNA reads TGTGCCAGCAGTTGGACAGGGGGACAGCCCCAGCATTTT. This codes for CASSWTGGQPQHF.

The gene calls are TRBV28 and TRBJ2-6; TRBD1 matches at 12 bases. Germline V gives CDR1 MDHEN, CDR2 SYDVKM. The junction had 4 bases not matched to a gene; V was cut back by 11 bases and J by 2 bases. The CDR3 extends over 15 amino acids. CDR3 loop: CAAGTGGAGANVLTF. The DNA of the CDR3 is TGTGCCGCCGGGACAGGGGGCGCTGGGGCCAACGTCCTGACTTTC.

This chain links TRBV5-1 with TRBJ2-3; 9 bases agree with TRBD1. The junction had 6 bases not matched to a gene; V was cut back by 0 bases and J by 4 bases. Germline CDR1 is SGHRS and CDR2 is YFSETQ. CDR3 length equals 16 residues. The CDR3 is CASSLVPGQGADTQYF. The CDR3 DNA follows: TGCGCCAGCAGCTTGGTGCCGGGACAGGGAGCAGATACGCAGTATTTT.

The CDR3 DNA sequence: TGTGCCAGTCGACAGGGGAGCCGGGATGAAAAACTGTTTTTT. As protein: CASRQGSRDEKLFF. This chain links TRBV19 with TRBJ1-4, with TRBD1 matching 8 bases. CDR1 LNHDA and CDR2 SQIVND come from the germline V gene (reference sequence). After removal of 8 bases from V and 6 bases from J, the junction contained 8 bases not matched to a gene. This CDR3 has 14 residues.

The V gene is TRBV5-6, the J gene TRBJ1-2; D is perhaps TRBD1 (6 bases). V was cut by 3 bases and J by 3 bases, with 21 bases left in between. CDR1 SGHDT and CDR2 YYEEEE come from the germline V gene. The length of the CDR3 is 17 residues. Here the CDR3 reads CASSSLDAWAGDYGYTF. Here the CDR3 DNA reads TGTGCCAGCAGCTCGCTAGATGCCTGGGCAGGGGACTATGGCTACACCTTC.

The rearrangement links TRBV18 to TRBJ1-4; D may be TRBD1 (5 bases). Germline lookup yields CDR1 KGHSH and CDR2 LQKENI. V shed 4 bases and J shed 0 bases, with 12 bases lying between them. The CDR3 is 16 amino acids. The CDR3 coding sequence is TGTGCCAGCTCACTCCAGACAGCGACAACTAATGAAAAACTGTTTTTT. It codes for CASSLQTATTNEKLFF.

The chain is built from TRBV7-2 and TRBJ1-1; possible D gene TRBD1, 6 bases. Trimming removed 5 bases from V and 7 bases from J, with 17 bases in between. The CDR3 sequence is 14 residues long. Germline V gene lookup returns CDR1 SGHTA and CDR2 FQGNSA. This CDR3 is CASSQRTEILEAFF. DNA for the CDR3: TGTGCCAGCAGCCAACGGACAGAGATACTTGAAGCTTTCTTT.